This TCR beta chain emerged from a study of blood T cell repertoires in COVID-19. Looking at the study overall: From the United States, Italy and Spain came samples of acute and convalescent COVID-19. Sample material is recorded as cDNA or gDNA derived from T cells, B-cell-depleted T cells, or PBMCs.

With V trimmed by 2 bases and J by 4 bases, 5 bases remained unmatched. Germline CDR1 is MNHEY and CDR2 is SVGEGT. This CDR3 has 14 residues. The table came from immunoSEQ multiplex PCR; TCRdb's copy has only in-frame clones and leaves some out. The sample consists of 190,000 or so clones, around nine tenths of them appearing once. The chain has TRBV6-2 or TRBV6-3 and TRBJ2-7; 7 nucleotides agree with TRBD1. The sequenced sample consisted of peripheral blood. This TCR was sampled from a woman younger than 35 who had recovered from COVID-19. The CDR3 here is CASSYGDREYEQYV. CDR3 coding DNA: TGTGCCAGCAGTTACGGCGACAGGGAGTACGAGCAGTACGTC.